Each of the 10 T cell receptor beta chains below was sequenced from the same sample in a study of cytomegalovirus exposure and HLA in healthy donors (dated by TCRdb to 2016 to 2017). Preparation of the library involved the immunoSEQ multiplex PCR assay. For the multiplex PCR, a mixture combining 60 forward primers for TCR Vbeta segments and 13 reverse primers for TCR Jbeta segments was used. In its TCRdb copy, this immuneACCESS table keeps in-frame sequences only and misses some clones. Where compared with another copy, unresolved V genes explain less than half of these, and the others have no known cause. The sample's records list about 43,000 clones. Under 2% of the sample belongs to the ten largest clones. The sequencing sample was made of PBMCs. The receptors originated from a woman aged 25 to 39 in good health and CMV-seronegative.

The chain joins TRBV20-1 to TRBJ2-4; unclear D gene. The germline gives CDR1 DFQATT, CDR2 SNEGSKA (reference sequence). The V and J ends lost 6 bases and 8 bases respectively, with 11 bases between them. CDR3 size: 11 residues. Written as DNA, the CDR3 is TGCAGTGCCCCAAGCCGGGACATTCAGTACTTC. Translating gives CSAPSRDIQYF.

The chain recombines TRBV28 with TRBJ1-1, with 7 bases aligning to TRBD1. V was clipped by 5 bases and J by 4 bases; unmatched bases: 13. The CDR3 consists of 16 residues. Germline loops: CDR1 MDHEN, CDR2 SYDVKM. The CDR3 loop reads CASSLPPPGGTTEAFF. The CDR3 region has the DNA TGTGCCAGCAGTCTCCCACCGCCAGGGGGTACCACTGAAGCTTTCTTT.

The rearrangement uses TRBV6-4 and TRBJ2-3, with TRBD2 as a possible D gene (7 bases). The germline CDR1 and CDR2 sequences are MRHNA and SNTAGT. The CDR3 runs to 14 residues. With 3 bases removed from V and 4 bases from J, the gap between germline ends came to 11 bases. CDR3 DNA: TGTGCCAGCAGTGAATGGGAGGGGGCAGATACGCAGTATTTT. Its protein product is CASSEWEGADTQYF.

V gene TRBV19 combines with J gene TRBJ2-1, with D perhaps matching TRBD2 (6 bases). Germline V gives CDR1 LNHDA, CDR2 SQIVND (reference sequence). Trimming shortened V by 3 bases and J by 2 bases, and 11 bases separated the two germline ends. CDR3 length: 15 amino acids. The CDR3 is CASSIGSGPYNEQFF. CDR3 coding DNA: TGTGCCAGTAGTATTGGTAGCGGACCCTACAATGAGCAGTTCTTC.

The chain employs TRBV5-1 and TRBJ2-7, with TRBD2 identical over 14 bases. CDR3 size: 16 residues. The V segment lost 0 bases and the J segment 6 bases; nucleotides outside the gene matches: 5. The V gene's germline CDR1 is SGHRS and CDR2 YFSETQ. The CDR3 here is CASSLEGLAGVGEQYF. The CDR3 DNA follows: TGCGCCAGCAGCTTGGAGGGACTAGCGGGAGTCGGCGAGCAGTACTTC.

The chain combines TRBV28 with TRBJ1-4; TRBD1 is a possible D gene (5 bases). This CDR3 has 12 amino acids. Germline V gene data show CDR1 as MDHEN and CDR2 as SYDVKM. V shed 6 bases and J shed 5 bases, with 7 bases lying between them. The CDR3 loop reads CASSDRNEKLFF. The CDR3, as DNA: TGTGCCAGCAGCGACAGAAATGAAAAACTGTTTTTT. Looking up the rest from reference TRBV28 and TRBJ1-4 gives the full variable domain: DVKVTQSSRYLVKRTGEKVFLECVQDMDHENMFWYRQDPGLGLRLIYFSYDVKMKEKGDIPEGYSVSREKKERFSLILESASTNQTSMYLCASSDRNEKLFFGSGTQLSVL.

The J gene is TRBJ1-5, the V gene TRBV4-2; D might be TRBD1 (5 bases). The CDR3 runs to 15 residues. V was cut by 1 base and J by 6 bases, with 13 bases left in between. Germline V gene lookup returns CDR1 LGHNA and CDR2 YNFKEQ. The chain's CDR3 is CASSQGGEGRQPQHF. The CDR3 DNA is TGTGCCAGCAGCCAAGGGGGGGAGGGCCGTCAGCCCCAGCATTTT.

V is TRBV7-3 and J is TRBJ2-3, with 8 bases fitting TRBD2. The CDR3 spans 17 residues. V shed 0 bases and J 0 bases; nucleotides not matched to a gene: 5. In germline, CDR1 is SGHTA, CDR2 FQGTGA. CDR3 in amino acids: CASSLTFASGSTDTQYF. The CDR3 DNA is TGTGCCAGCAGCTTAACGTTCGCTAGCGGGAGCACAGATACGCAGTATTTT. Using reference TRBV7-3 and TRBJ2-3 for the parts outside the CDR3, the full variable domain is GAGVSQTPSNKVTEKGKYVELRCDPISGHTALYWYRQSLGQGPEFLIYFQGTGAADDSGLPNDRFFAVRPEGSVSTLKIQRTERGDSAVYLCASSLTFASGSTDTQYFGPGTRLTVL.

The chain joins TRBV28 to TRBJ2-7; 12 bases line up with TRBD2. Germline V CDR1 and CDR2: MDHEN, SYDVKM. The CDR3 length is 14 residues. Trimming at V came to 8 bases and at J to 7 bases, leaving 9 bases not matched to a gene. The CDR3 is CASDAQLAGGEQYF. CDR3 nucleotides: TGTGCCAGCGATGCGCAACTAGCGGGAGGTGAGCAGTACTTC.

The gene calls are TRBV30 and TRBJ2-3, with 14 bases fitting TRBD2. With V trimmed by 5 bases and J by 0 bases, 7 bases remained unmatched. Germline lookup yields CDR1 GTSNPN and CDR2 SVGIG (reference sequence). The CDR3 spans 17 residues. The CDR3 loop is CAWDGLAGGSSTDTQYF. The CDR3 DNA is TGTGCCTGGGATGGACTAGCGGGAGGATCTAGCACAGATACGCAGTATTTT.